This T cell receptor (beta chain) was identified in a study of T-cell reconstitution after alpha-beta-depleted transplantation in children. Germline CDR1 is SGHDN and CDR2 is FVKESK. The CDR3 loop spans 13 amino acids. Trimming cost V 0 bases and J 15 bases, with 15 bases left between them. Preparing the TCRbeta library involved the use of unique molecular identifiers. TCRdb re-called the PCR reads through MiXCR, storing one row per CDR3 protein. The sample holds 500,000 to 600,000 distinct CDR3 sequences, approximately 29% seen once. Sequencing was performed on PBMCs from the stem cell graft donor, taken from the stem cell graft. The chain is built from TRBV14 and TRBJ2-1, with D possibly being TRBD1 (5 bases). This TCR was recovered from a human donor who donated a stem cell graft to a child with aplastic anemia. CDR3 loop: CASSQDLVGVGFF. In DNA form, the CDR3 reads TGTGCCAGCAGCCAAGATTTGGTAGGGGTTGGGTTCTTC.